This is a list of T cell receptor beta chains from one sample in a study of blood T cell repertoires in COVID-19. Repertoires were generated with immunoSEQ multiplex PCR, while TCRdb's copy carries only in-frame clones and drops some. The sample gives some 74,000 clones, about 87% of which show up once; 6% to 7.5% is in the top ten. What was sequenced was peripheral blood. The receptors come from a woman of 80 years or more with acute or convalescent COVID-19. CDR3s include the opening cysteine and the closing phenylalanine or tryptophan. A D gene is named only where the DNA matches it firmly. A clone size is listed for some rows: how often the clone was seen (once, few, many), or a class if it is expanded.

J	V	size	D	CDR3	DNA
TRBJ2-1	TRBV19	NA	NA	CASSTASLRSYNEQFF	TGTGCCAGTAGTACTGCCTCACTCCGCTCCTACAATGAGCAGTTCTTC
TRBJ1-6	TRBV10-3	NA	TRBD1	CATLRQGGVDSPLHF	TGTGCCACCCTTCGACAGGGGGGAGTTGATTCACCCCTCCACTTT
TRBJ2-7	TRBV18	few	TRBD1	CASSGQGSPYEQYF	TGTGCCAGCTCAGGACAGGGCTCCCCCTACGAGCAGTACTTC
TRBJ1-2	TRBV5-1	NA	TRBD1	CASSLSGQGYGYTF	TGCGCCAGCAGCTTGTCCGGACAGGGGTATGGCTACACCTTC
TRBJ1-5	TRBV3-1/TRBV3-2	NA	NA	CASSQDWQGNQPQHF	TGTGCCAGCAGCCAAGATTGGCAAGGCAATCAGCCCCAGCATTTT
TRBJ2-1	TRBV27	NA	TRBD1	CASSPRTGERDNEQFF	TGTGCCAGCAGTCCACGGACAGGGGAAAGGGACAATGAGCAGTTCTTC
TRBJ2-7	TRBV9	NA	TRBD1	CASSGDREYDEQYF	TGTGCCAGCAGCGGAGACAGGGAGTACGACGAGCAGTACTTC
TRBJ1-6	TRBV5-8	NA	TRBD1	CANLGQGVFSPLHF	TGTGCCAACCTTGGGCAGGGGGTTTTTTCACCCCTCCACTTT
TRBJ2-1	TRBV4-2	NA	TRBD1	CASSLEQGVIYEQFF	TGTGCCAGCAGCCTGGAGCAGGGGGTGATTTATGAGCAGTTCTTC
TRBJ1-1	TRBV30	NA	NA	CAWTKGIEAFF	TGTGCCTGGACCAAGGGGATTGAAGCTTTCTTT
TRBJ1-4	TRBV2	NA	TRBD1	CASRVRTGGNEKLFF	TGTGCCAGCAGAGTTAGGACAGGGGGCAATGAAAAACTGTTTTTT
TRBJ2-5	TRBV19	NA	NA	CASSPSASETQYF	TGTGCCAGTAGTCCATCAGCGTCAGAGACCCAGTACTTC
TRBJ1-2	TRBV7-8	NA	TRBD1	CASSLDRGRRGYTF	TGTGCCAGCAGCTTGGACAGGGGGCGCCGGGGCTACACCTTC
TRBJ1-1	TRBV19	NA	NA	CASSTNRQPGNTEAFF	TGTGCCAGTAGTACAAATAGACAGCCAGGTAACACTGAAGCTTTCTTT
TRBJ2-2	TRBV19	NA	TRBD1	CASRDRGNTGELFF	TGTGCCAGTAGGGACAGGGGAAACACCGGGGAGCTGTTTTTT
TRBJ2-2	TRBV30	NA	TRBD1	CAWSRQGVTNTGELFF	TGTGCCTGGAGCCGACAGGGAGTAACGAACACCGGGGAGCTGTTTTTT
TRBJ2-1	TRBV9	NA	TRBD2	CASRPGTSDYNEQFF	TGTGCCAGCAGACCGGGGACTAGCGACTACAATGAGCAGTTCTTC
TRBJ2-5	TRBV5-5	NA	NA	CASSLVAETQYF	TGTGCCAGCAGCTTGGTAGCGGAGACCCAGTACTTC
TRBJ1-1	TRBV12-3/TRBV12-4	few	NA	CASSGGSGTEAFF	TGTGCCAGCAGTGGCGGGTCCGGGACTGAAGCTTTCTTT
TRBJ1-2	TRBV7-9	NA	TRBD1	CASSARGGTALYGYTF	TGTGCCAGCAGCGCACGGGGGGGGACAGCCCTCTATGGCTACACCTTC
TRBJ1-2	TRBV7-2	NA	TRBD1	CASSGGQDQGDYGYTF	TGTGCCAGCAGCGGCGGACAGGACCAAGGAGACTATGGCTACACCTTC
TRBJ1-5	TRBV3-1/TRBV3-2	few	TRBD1	CASSPDRAGSQHF	TGTGCCAGCAGCCCAGACAGGGCTGGGTCCCAGCATTTT
TRBJ1-4	TRBV18	NA	TRBD1	CASSPDRRGNLLFF	TGTGCCAGCTCACCGGACAGGAGGGGGAATTTGCTGTTTTTT
TRBJ1-2	TRBV20-1	NA	NA	CSASGQTFLFYGYTF	TGCAGTGCTAGTGGACAGACCTTTTTATTCTATGGCTACACCTTC
TRBJ1-6	TRBV3-1/TRBV3-2	NA	NA	CASSQDQGNSPLHF	TGTGCCAGCAGCCAAGATCAGGGTAATTCACCCCTCCACTTT
TRBJ1-5	TRBV30	once	TRBD1	CAWGPGTGVGQPQHF	TGTGCCTGGGGACCCGGGACAGGGGTCGGGCAGCCCCAGCATTTT
TRBJ1-1	TRBV25-1	NA	NA	CASRHRATGTEAFF	TGTGCCAGCAGACACAGGGCAACGGGCACTGAAGCTTTCTTT
TRBJ2-7	TRBV7-2	NA	TRBD2	CASSLTSGGAYEQYF	TGTGCCAGCAGCTTAACTAGCGGGGGGGCCTACGAGCAGTACTTC
TRBJ1-2	TRBV4-3	NA	NA	CASSQTLSQGYGYTF	TGCGCCAGCAGCCAAACACTCTCACAGGGCTATGGCTACACCTTC
TRBJ1-5	TRBV4-1	NA	NA	CASSQEGRGNSNQPQHF	TGCGCCAGCAGCCAAGAAGGTCGGGGGAACAGCAATCAGCCCCAGCATTTT
TRBJ1-1	TRBV19	NA	NA	CASSTYGGDTEAFF	TGTGCCAGTAGTACCTATGGCGGAGACACTGAAGCTTTCTTT
TRBJ2-1	TRBV5-1	NA	NA	CASSLRGVNEQFF	TGCGCCAGCAGCTTGCGGGGTGTCAATGAGCAGTTCTTC
TRBJ1-2	TRBV29-1	NA	TRBD1	CSVWDSKSYGYTF	TGCAGCGTTTGGGACAGTAAGTCCTATGGCTACACCTTC
TRBJ1-3	TRBV7-2	NA	TRBD1	CASSLARGRNTIYF	TGTGCCAGCAGCCTAGCCAGGGGGCGGAACACCATATATTTT
TRBJ2-2	TRBV7-9	NA	NA	CASSLASGELFF	TGTGCCAGCAGCTTAGCTTCGGGGGAGCTGTTTTTT
TRBJ1-1	TRBV7-9	few	NA	CASSRRGGDTEAFF	TGTGCCAGCAGCCGACGGGGGGGTGACACTGAAGCTTTCTTT
TRBJ1-1	TRBV27	NA	NA	CASRRKDSGNTEAFF	TGTGCCAGCAGACGTAAGGACTCAGGGAACACTGAAGCTTTCTTT
TRBJ1-1	TRBV12-3/TRBV12-4	NA	TRBD1	CASSPIPQGAAFF	TGTGCCAGCAGCCCAATCCCCCAGGGGGCAGCTTTCTTT
TRBJ1-6	TRBV19	NA	TRBD1	CASSPRDRGGSPLHF	TGTGCCAGTAGTCCCAGGGACAGGGGCGGCTCACCCCTCCACTTT
TRBJ2-3	TRBV7-2	NA	NA	CASSPFFSTDTQYF	TGTGCCAGCAGCCCTTTTTTTAGCACAGATACGCAGTATTTT
TRBJ2-1	TRBV5-1	few	TRBD2	CASKAGGSYNEQFF	TGCGCCAGTAAAGCGGGGGGCTCCTACAATGAGCAGTTCTTC
TRBJ1-6	TRBV3-1/TRBV3-2	once	TRBD1	CASSLGQGSSPLHF	TGTGCCAGCAGCCTAGGACAGGGGAGTTCACCCCTCCACTTT
TRBJ2-5	TRBV5-6	NA	TRBD2	CASSSQVSGSYETQYF	TGTGCCAGCAGCTCCCAGGTTAGCGGGAGTTATGAGACCCAGTACTTC
TRBJ2-1	TRBV5-1	NA	TRBD2	CASSLTSGIYNEQFF	TGCGCCAGCAGCTTAACTAGCGGCATCTACAATGAGCAGTTCTTC
TRBJ2-5	TRBV7-6	once	TRBD2	CASSFETSALQETQYF	TGTGCCAGCAGTTTCGAGACTAGCGCCCTTCAAGAGACCCAGTACTTC
TRBJ2-1	TRBV5-1	NA	NA	CASSVTGWFDNEQFF	TGCGCCAGCAGCGTGACAGGATGGTTCGACAATGAGCAGTTCTTC
TRBJ1-1	TRBV5-1	NA	NA	CASSGDIGGTEAFF	TGCGCCAGCAGCGGCGACATAGGGGGCACTGAAGCTTTCTTT
TRBJ1-1	TRBV10-3	NA	NA	CAISEPYRMNTEAFF	TGTGCCATCAGTGAGCCCTACCGAATGAACACTGAAGCTTTCTTT
TRBJ2-3	TRBV10-1	NA	NA	CASSVGDNPPTDTQYF	TGCGCCAGCAGTGTCGGGGACAATCCCCCGACAGATACGCAGTATTTT
TRBJ2-7	TRBV9	NA	TRBD2	CASSAGLAGVEQYF	TGTGCCAGCAGCGCGGGACTAGCGGGAGTCGAGCAGTACTTC
TRBJ1-2	TRBV7-9	NA	NA	CASNPPGGLDYGYTF	TGTGCCAGCAACCCCCCCGGGGGGCTCGACTATGGCTACACCTTC
TRBJ2-1	TRBV7-9	NA	NA	CASMREPYNEQFF	TGTGCCAGCATGAGGGAACCCTACAATGAGCAGTTCTTC
TRBJ1-4	TRBV5-5	NA	NA	CASSQYQEKLFF	TGTGCCAGCAGCCAATATCAGGAAAAACTGTTTTTT
TRBJ2-4	TRBV29-1	NA	TRBD1	CSAQTGVNIQYF	TGCAGCGCACAGACAGGGGTAAACATTCAGTACTTC
TRBJ2-5	TRBV27	NA	NA	CASSTRQETQYF	TGTGCCAGCAGTACCAGACAAGAGACCCAGTACTTC
TRBJ2-7	TRBV5-6	NA	NA	CASRGPGRVSYEQYF	TGTGCCAGCAGGGGGCCCGGGAGAGTTTCCTACGAGCAGTACTTC
TRBJ1-1	TRBV5-1	NA	NA	CASSFTGKENTEAFF	TGCGCCAGCAGCTTTACAGGGAAGGAGAACACTGAAGCTTTCTTT
TRBJ2-1	TRBV5-1	NA	TRBD2	CASSFEAGGLTNEQFF	TGCGCCAGCAGCTTCGAAGCGGGGGGCCTCACCAATGAGCAGTTCTTC
TRBJ2-5	TRBV10-3	NA	TRBD1	CATGQEETQYF	TGTGCCACTGGACAGGAAGAGACCCAGTACTTC